Reported below is one TCR beta chain. Antigen: not known. This entry belongs to a study of T cell responses to AZD1222 COVID-19 vaccine. Findings of the study overall: After the peak T cell response, and only then, were repertoires sampled. Regions 160-218 and 743-854 dominated among vaccine-associated CD4 TCRs spanning spike.

The CDR3 loop spans 17 amino acids. The germline V gene has CDR1 MDHEN and CDR2 SYDVKM. Trimming took 6 bases from V and 1 from J, leaving 19 bases between them. Repertoires were generated with immunoSEQ multiplex PCR, while TCRdb's copy carries only in-frame clones and drops some. Among 55,000 to 70,000 clones listed, roughly nine tenths were seen once. This chain links TRBV28 with TRBJ1-5; D not resolved. The source was peripheral blood, collected 28 days after the second AZD1222 dose. The clonotype was recovered from an adult who received the AZD1222 COVID-19 vaccine. The CDR3 here is CASSPHAGLPSNQPQHF. Here the CDR3 DNA reads TGTGCCAGCAGCCCGCATGCGGGGTTACCGAGCAATCAGCCCCAGCATTTT. Together with reference TRBV28 and TRBJ1-5, the CDR3 gives the full variable domain: DVKVTQSSRYLVKRTGEKVFLECVQDMDHENMFWYRQDPGLGLRLIYFSYDVKMKEKGDIPEGYSVSREKKERFSLILESASTNQTSMYLCASSPHAGLPSNQPQHFGDGTRLSIL.